This TCR beta chain stems from a study of blood T cell repertoires in COVID-19. Study at large: There were acute and convalescent COVID-19 samples, and they came from the United States, Italy and Spain. PBMCs, B-cell-depleted T cells, or T cells were the source of the cDNA or gDNA that made up the material.

Per the original methods: Reference gene primer amplification yielded estimated nucleated cell counts. Assay: immunoSEQ multiplex PCR; the TCRdb copy retains only in-frame clones and omits some. V and J calls plus clone size are reproduced from that table; the DNA served to infer D and trimming. The data contain some 200,000 clones, roughly four fifths of them singletons. Researchers sorted participants into cohorts using their self-reported clinical history. V was trimmed by 2 bases and J by 2 bases, leaving 13 bases between them. CDR1 is SGHTA and CDR2 is FQGNSA in the germline V gene. The CDR3 sequence is 16 residues long.

The chain uses TRBV7-2 and TRBJ2-1; maybe TRBD2 (6 bases). Source material: PBMCs or T cells enriched from blood (not recorded which). The source is a man aged 35 to 55 who had recovered from COVID-19. In DNA form, the CDR3 reads TGTGCCAGCAGCTTAACAACTAGCCGAACCTACAATGAGCAGTTCTTC. Translated, it gives CASSLTTSRTYNEQFF.